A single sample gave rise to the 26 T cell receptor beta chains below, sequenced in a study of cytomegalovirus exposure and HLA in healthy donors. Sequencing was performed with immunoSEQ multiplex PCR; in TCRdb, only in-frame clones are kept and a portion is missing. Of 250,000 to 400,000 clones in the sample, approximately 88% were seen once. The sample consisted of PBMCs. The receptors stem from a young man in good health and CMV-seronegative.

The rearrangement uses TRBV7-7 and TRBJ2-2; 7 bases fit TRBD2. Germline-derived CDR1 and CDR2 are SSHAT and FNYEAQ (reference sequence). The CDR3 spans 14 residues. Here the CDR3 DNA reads TGTGCAGCGCGAGGAGCGGGAAACACCGGGGAGCTGTTTTTT. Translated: CAARGAGNTGELFF. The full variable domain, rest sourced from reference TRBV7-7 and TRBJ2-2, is GAGVSQSPRYKVTKRGQDVTLRCDPISSHATLYWYQQALGQGPEFLTYFNYEAQPDKSGLPSDRFSAERPEGSISTLTIQRTEQRDSAMYRCAARGAGNTGELFFGEGSRLTVL.

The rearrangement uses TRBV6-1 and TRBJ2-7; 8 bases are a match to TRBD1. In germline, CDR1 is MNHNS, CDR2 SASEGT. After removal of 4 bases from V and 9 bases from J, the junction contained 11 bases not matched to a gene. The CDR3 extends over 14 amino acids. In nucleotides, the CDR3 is TGTGCCAGCAGTGGAGGACAGGGCACCTGGCTGCAGTACTTC. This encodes CASSGGQGTWLQYF.

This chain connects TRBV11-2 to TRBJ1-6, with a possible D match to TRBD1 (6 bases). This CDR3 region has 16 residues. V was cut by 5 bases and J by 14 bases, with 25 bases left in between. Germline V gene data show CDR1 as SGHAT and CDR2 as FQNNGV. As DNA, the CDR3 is TGTGCCAGCAGCCCTCTAAGCGGGGGCTTATTCGGGTCCCTCCACTTT. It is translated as CASSPLSGGLFGSLHF.

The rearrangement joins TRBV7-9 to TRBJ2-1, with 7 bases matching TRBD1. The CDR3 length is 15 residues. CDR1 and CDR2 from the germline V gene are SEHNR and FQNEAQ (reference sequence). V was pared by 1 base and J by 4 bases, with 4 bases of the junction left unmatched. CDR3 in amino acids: CASSLGDREYNEQFF. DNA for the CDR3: TGTGCCAGCAGCTTAGGAGACAGGGAATACAATGAGCAGTTCTTC.

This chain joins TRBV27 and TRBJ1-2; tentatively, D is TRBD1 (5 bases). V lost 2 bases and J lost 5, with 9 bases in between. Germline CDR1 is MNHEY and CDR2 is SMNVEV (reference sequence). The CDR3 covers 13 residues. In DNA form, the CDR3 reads TGTGCCAGCAGTTTACGTCGGGGGTATGGCTACACCTTC. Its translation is CASSLRRGYGYTF.

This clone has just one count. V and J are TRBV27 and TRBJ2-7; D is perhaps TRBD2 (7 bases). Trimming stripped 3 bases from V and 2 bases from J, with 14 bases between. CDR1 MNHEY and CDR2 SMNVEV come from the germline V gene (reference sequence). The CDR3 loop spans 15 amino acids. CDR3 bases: TGTGCCAGCAGTTTCGCGCGGGGGCCCGCCTACGAGCAGTACTTC. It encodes CASSFARGPAYEQYF.

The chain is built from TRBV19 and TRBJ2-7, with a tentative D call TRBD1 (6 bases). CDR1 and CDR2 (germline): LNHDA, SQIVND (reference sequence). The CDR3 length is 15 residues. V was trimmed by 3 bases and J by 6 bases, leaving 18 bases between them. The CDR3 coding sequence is TGTGCCAGTAGTATGGGGCAGGGGCGTGATACCGAGCAGTACTTC. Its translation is CASSMGQGRDTEQYF.

CDR3 bases: TGCGCCAGCAGTGACACGACTGAAAACTATGGCTACACCTTC. Translation: CASSDTTENYGYTF. The gene calls are TRBV10-2 and TRBJ1-2; D ambiguous. This CDR3 is 14 amino acids long. V lost 3 bases and J lost 2, with 10 bases in between. From germline, CDR1 is WSHSY and CDR2 SAAADI.

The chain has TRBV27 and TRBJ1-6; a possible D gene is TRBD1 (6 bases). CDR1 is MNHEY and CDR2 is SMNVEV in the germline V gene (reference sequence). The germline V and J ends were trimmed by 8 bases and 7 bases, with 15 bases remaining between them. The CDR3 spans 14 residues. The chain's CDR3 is CASSIDRINSPLHF. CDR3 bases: TGTGCCAGCTCCATTGACAGGATAAATTCACCCCTCCACTTT.

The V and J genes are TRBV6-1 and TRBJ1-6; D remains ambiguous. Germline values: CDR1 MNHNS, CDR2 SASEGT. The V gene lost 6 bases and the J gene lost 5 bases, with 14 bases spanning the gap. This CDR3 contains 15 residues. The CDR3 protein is CASRFFWQNNSPLHF. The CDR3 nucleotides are TGTGCCAGCAGGTTTTTTTGGCAGAATAATTCACCCCTCCACTTT.

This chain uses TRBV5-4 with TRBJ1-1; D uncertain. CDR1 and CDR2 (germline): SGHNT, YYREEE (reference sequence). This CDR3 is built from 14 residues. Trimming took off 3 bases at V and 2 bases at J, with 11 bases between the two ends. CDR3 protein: CASSSRAGNTEAFF. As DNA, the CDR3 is TGTGCCAGCAGCTCCCGGGCGGGCAACACTGAAGCTTTCTTT.

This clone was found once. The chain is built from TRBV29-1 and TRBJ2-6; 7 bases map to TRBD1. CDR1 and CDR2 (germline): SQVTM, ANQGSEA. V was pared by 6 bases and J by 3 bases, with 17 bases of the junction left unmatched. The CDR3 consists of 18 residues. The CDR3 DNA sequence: TGCAGCGTGCAGGGGGTCCAGACAGGGCCCGGTGGGGCCAACGTCCTGACTTTC. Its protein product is CSVQGVQTGPGGANVLTF.

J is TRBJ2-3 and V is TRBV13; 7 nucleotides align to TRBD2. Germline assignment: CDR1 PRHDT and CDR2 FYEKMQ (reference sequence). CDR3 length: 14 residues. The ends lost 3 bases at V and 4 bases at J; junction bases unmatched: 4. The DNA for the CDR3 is TGTGCCAGCAGCTTCGGGGGGTCGGCAGATACGCAGTATTTT. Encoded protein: CASSFGGSADTQYF.

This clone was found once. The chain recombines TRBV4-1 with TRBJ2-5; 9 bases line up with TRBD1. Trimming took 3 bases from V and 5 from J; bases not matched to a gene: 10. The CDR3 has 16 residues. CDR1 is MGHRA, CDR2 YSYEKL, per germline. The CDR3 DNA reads TGCGCCAGCAGCCACTTAATACAGGGGGCCGGGGAGACCCAGTACTTC. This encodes CASSHLIQGAGETQYF.

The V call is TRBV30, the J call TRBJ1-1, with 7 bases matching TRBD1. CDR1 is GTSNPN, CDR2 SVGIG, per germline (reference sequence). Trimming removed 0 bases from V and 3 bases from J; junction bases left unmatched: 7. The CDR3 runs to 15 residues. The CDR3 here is CAWSVRRQGDTEAFF. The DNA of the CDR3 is TGTGCCTGGAGTGTACGGAGACAGGGAGACACTGAAGCTTTCTTT.

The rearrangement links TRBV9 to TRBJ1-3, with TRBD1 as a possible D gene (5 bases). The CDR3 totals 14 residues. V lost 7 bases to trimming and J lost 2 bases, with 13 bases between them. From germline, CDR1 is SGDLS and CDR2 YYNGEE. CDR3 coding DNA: TGTGCCAGCGCAGCAGGGTCGGCTGGAAACACCATATATTTT. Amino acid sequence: CASAAGSAGNTIYF.

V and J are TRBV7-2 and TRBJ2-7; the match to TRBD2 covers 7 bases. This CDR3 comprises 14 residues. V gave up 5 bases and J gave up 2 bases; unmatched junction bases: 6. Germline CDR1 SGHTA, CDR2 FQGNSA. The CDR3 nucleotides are TGTGCCAGCAGCCGGGACTACACCCCCTACGAGCAGTACTTC. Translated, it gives CASSRDYTPYEQYF. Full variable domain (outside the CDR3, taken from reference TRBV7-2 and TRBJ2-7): GAGVSQSPSNKVTEKGKDVELRCDPISGHTALYWYRQSLGQGLEFLIYFQGNSAPDKSGLPSDRFSAERTGGSVSTLTIQRTQQEDSAVYLCASSRDYTPYEQYFGPGTRLTVT.

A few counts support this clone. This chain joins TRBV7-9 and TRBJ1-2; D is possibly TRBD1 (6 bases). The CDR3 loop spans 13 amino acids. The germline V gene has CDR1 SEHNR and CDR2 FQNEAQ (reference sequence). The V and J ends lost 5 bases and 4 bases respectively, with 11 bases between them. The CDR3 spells CASSQTGGYGYTF. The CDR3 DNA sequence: TGTGCCAGCAGCCAGACAGGTGGCTATGGCTACACCTTC.

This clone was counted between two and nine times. CDR3 region: CASSPSQGSNGYTF. The CDR3 DNA is TGTGCCAGCAGCCCCTCCCAGGGGAGCAATGGCTACACCTTC. The V and J genes are TRBV6-6 and TRBJ1-2; possibly TRBD1 for D (6 bases). The germline V gene encodes CDR1 MNHNY and CDR2 SVGAGI (reference sequence). The CDR3 has 14 residues. Trimming shortened V by 6 bases and J by 6 bases, and 17 bases separated the two germline ends.

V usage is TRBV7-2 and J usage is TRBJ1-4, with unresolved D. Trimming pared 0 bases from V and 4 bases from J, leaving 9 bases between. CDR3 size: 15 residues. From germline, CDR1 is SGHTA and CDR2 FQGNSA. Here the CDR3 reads CASSLAGSLNEKLFF. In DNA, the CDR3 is TGTGCCAGCAGCTTAGCTGGCTCTCTTAATGAAAAACTGTTTTTT. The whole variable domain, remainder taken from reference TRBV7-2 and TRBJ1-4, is GAGVSQSPSNKVTEKGKDVELRCDPISGHTALYWYRQSLGQGLEFLIYFQGNSAPDKSGLPSDRFSAERTGGSVSTLTIQRTQQEDSAVYLCASSLAGSLNEKLFFGSGTQLSVL.

CDR3 in amino acids: CASRALAGGDTDTQYF. The CDR3, as DNA: TGTGCCAGCAGGGCCCTAGCGGGGGGGGACACAGATACGCAGTATTTT. The chain carries TRBV6-4 and TRBJ2-3, with 12 bases lining up with TRBD2. The J segment lost 2 bases and the V segment lost 6 bases, leaving 6 bases of the junction unmatched. The V gene's germline CDR1 is MRHNA and CDR2 SNTAGT. CDR3 length equals 16 residues.

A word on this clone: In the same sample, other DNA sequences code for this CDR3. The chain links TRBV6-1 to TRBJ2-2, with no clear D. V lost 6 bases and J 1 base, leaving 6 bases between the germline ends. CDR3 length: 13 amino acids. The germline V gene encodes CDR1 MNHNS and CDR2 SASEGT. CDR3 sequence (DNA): TGTGCCAGCAGGGCAGGGAACACCGGGGAGCTGTTTTTT. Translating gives CASRAGNTGELFF.

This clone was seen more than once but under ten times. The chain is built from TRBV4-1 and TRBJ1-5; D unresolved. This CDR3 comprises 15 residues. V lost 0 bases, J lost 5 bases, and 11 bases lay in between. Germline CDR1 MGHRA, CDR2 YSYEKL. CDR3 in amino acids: CASSQDIRGHQPQHF. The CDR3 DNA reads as TGCGCCAGCAGCCAAGATATCCGTGGGCATCAGCCCCAGCATTTT.

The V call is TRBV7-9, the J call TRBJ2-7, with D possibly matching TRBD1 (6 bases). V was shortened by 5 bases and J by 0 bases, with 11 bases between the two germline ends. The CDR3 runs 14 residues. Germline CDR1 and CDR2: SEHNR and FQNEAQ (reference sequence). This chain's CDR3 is CASSPGQYSYEQYF. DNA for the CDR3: TGTGCCAGCAGCCCGGGACAATACTCCTACGAGCAGTACTTC.

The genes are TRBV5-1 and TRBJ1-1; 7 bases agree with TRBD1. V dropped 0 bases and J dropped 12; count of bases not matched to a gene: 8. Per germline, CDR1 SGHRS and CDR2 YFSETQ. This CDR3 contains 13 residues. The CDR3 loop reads CASSLALQGVTFF. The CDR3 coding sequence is TGCGCCAGCAGCTTGGCCTTGCAGGGGGTCACTTTCTTT. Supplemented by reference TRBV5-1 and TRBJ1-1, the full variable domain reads KAGVTQTPRYLIKTRGQQVTLSCSPISGHRSVSWYQQTPGQGLQFLFEYFSETQRNKGNFPGRFSGRQFSNSRSEMNVSTLELGDSALYLCASSLALQGVTFFGQGTRLTVV.

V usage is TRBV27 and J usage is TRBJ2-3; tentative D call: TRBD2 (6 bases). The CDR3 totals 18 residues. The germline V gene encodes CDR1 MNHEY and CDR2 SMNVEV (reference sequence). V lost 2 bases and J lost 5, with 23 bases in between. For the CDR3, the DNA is TGTGCCAGCAGTTTAAACCTGGGGACTTTACCAAATGGAGATACGCAGTATTTT. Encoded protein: CASSLNLGTLPNGDTQYF.